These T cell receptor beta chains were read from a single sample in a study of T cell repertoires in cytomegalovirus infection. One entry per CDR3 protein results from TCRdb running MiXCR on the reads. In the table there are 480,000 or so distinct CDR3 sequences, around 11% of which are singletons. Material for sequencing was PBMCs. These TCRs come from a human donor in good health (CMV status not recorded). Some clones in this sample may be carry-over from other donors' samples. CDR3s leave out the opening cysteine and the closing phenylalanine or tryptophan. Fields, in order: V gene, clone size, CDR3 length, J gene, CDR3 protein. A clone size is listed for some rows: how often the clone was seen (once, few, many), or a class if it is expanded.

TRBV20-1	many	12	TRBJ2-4	TLDGGLAKNIQY
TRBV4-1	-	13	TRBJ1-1	ASSQDLGGWSEAF
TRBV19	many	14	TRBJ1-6	ASSKPRETGNSPLH
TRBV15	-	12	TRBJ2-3	ATSRDVDTDTQY
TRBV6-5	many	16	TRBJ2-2	ASSYSRWREGDTGELF
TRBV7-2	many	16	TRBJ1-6	ASSSYSLRGSYNSPLH
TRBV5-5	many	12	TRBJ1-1	ASSLINREPEAF
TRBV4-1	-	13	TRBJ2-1	ASSLASGSHNEQF
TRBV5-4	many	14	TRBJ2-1	ASSAKTSGGNNEQF
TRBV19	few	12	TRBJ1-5	ASSIVRLDQPQH
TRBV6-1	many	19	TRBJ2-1	ASSEARGQGIAGTPFGEQF
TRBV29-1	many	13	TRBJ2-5	SVEPGPQGSETQY
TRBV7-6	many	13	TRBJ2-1	ASSPAVAGSNEQF
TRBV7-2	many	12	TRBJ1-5	ASSSHVGNQPQH
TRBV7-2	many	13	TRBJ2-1	ASSPKTSGANEQF
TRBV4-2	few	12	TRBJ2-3	ASSQEGAGDTQY
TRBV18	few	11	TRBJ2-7	ASSPLDFNEQY
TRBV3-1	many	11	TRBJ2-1	ASSPHPANEQF
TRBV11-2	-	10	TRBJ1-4	ASSLDQEKLF
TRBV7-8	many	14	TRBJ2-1	ASSLLFQVGYNEQF
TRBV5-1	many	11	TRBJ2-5	ASSLGQEETQY
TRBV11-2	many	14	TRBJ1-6	ASSPRQAQNNSPLH
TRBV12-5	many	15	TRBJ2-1	ASGFPLTTISENEQF
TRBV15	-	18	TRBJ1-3	ATSRDLPGDTLISGNTIY
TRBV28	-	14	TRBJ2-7	ASSLELTSGDYEQY
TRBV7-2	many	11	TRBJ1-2	ASSRDGNYGYT
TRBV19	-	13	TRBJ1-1	ASSNTGGDSREAF
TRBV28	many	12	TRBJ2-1	ASSPGGNRNEQF
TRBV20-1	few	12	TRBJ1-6	SARRTDLNSPLH
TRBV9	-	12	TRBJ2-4	ASSVGEGKNIQY
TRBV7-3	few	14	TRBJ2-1	ASSTSFGGYNNEQF
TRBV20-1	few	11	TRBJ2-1	SGQSLFLNEQF
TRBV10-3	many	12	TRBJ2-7	AISESGKYYEQY
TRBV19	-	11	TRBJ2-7	ASSFGRDVEQY
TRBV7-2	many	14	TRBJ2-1	ASSRQAGLAGNEQF
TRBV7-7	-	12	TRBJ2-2	ASSQGRDTGELF
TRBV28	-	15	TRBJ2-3	ASRYSSEVRGTDTQY
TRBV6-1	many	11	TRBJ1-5	ASSYDRVQPQH
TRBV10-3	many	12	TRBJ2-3	AIQTGTSTDTQY
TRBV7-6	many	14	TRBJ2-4	ASSLGAGLAKNIQY
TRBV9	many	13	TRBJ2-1	ASSILGQGDNEQF
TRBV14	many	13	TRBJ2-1	ASSQVGLAVNQQF
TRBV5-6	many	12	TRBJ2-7	ASTTTGEGYEQY
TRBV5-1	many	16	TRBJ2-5	ASSLWSEDGRDQETQY
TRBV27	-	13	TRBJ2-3	ASSLSKGLTDTQY
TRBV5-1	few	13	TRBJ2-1	ASSFRTSGDNEQF
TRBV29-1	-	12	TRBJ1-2	SVAGQGGTYGYT
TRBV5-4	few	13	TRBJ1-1	ASIGPGQPNTEAF
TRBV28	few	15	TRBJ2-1	ASSPMTGAGGDYEQF
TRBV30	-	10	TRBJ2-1	AWSAEYNEQF
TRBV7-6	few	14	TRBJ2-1	ASSLVPGGSYNEQF
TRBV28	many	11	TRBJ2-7	ASGTGINSGQY
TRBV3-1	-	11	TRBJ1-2	ASSRDGGDGYT
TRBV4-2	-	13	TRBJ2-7	ASSQVSWAGREQY
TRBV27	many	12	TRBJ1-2	ASSFRGAHDGYT
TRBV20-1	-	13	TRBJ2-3	SASGLAGAGDTQY
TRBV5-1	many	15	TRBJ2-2	ASSRTGADANTGELF
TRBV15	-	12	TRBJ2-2	ATSVLAGTGELF
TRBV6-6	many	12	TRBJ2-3	ASSYGQKVDTQY
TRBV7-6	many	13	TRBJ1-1	ASSLSGGMNTEAF